These T cell receptor beta chains were read from a single sample in a study of T cell responses to AZD1222 COVID-19 vaccine. Using immunoSEQ multiplex PCR, the repertoire was profiled, and TCRdb retains in-frame clones only, with some absent. This sample carries about 130,000 clones, about 88% of them seen once, and the ten largest clones take about 7.9%. Specimen: peripheral blood, collected on day 0 of AZD1222 vaccination. Receptor source: an adult in good health. CDR3s include the opening cysteine and the closing phenylalanine or tryptophan. The D gene is left open where the match is weak. Size values are once, few and many counts, or a class for expanded clones, and some rows have none.

TRBV18,TRBJ2-6,-,-,CASSPFGHTSSGANVLTF,TGTGCCAGCTCACCATTCGGGCATACTAGCTCTGGGGCCAACGTCCTGACTTTC
TRBV2,TRBJ1-2,-,-,CASSPGDTNGYTF,TGTGCCAGCTCCCCGGGGGACACGAATGGCTACACCTTC
TRBV7-3,TRBJ1-2,-,-,CASSPAGSQGFGYTF,TGTGCCAGCAGCCCAGCAGGTAGCCAGGGGTTTGGCTACACCTTC
TRBV11-2,TRBJ1-1,TRBD1,-,CASSFNGDSKAFF,TGTGCCAGCAGCTTTAACGGGGACAGCAAAGCTTTCTTT
TRBV19,TRBJ2-2,TRBD2,-,CASSLGLAGGIPGELFF,TGTGCCAGTAGTTTGGGACTAGCGGGAGGGATCCCCGGGGAGCTGTTTTTT
TRBV30,TRBJ1-6,-,few,CAWTPRTALNSPLHF,TGTGCCTGGACTCCTAGGACGGCTCTCAATTCACCCCTCCACTTT
TRBV27,TRBJ2-7,TRBD1,-,CASKGTASYEQYF,TGTGCCAGCAAGGGGACAGCCTCCTACGAGCAGTACTTC
TRBV5-6,TRBJ2-6,-,-,CASSFSPGANVLTF,TGTGCCAGCAGCTTCTCTCCTGGGGCCAACGTCCTGACTTTC
TRBV19,TRBJ1-2,-,-,CASTGGQGYTF,TGTGCCAGTACTGGGGGGCAGGGCTACACCTTC
TRBV10-3,TRBJ2-5,-,-,CAISGGEYQETQYF,TGTGCCATCAGTGGAGGGGAATACCAAGAGACCCAGTACTTC